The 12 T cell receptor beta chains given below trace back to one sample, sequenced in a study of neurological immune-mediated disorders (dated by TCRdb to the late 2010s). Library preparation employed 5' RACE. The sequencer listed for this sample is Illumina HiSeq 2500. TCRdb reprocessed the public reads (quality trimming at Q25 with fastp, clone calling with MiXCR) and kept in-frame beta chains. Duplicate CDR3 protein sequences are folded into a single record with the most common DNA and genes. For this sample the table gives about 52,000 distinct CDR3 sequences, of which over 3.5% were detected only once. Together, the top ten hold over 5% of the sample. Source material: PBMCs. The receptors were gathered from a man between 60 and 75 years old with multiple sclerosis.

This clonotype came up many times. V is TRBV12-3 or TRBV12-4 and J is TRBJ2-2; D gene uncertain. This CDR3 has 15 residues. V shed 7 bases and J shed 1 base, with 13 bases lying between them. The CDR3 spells CASKTLTVNTGELFF. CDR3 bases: TGTGCCAGCAAAACCTTGACGGTGAACACCGGGGAGCTGTTTTTT.

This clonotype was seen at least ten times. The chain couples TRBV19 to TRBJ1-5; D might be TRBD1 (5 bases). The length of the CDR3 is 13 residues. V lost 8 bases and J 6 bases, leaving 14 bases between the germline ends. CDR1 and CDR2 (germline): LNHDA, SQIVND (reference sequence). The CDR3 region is CASSEEGIQPQHF. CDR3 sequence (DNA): TGTGCCAGTTCGGAGGAGGGGATTCAGCCCCAGCATTTT.

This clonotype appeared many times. CDR3 coding DNA: TGCGCCAGCACGGGGCTAAACTCCTACGAGCAGTACTTC. It specifies CASTGLNSYEQYF. This chain joins TRBV5-1 and TRBJ2-7; D may match TRBD1 or TRBD2 (5 bases each). The germline V and J ends were trimmed by 6 bases and 0 bases, with 10 bases remaining between them. This CDR3 spans 13 amino acids. Germline assignment: CDR1 SGHRS and CDR2 YFSETQ. Supplemented by reference TRBV5-1 and TRBJ2-7, the full variable domain reads KAGVTQTPRYLIKTRGQQVTLSCSPISGHRSVSWYQQTPGQGLQFLFEYFSETQRNKGNFPGRFSGRQFSNSRSEMNVSTLELGDSALYLCASTGLNSYEQYFGPGTRLTVT.

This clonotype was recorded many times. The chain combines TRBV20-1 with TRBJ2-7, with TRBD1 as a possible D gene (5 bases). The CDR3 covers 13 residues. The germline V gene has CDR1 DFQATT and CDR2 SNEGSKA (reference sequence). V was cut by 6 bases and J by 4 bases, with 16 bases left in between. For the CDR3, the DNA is TGCAGTGCGGGGCGGAGAGCTTCTTACGAGCAGTACTTC. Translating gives CSAGRRASYEQYF.

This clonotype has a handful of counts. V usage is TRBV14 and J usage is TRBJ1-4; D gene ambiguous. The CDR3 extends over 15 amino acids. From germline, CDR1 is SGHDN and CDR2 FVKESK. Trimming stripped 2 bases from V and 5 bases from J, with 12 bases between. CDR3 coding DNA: TGTGCCAGCAGCCAAAGAGTCTCGCCCAATGAAAAACTGTTTTTT. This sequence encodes CASSQRVSPNEKLFF.

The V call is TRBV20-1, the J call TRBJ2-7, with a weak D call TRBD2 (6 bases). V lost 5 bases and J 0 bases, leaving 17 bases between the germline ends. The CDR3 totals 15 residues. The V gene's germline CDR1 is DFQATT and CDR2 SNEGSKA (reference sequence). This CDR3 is CSAFHLGTSSYEQYF. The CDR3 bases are TGCAGTGCTTTTCATTTAGGGACTTCCTCCTACGAGCAGTACTTC.

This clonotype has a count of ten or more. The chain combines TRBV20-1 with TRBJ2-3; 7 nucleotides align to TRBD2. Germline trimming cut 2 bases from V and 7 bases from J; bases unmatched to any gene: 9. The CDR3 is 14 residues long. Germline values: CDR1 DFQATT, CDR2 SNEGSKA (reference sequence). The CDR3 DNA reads TGCAGTGCTAGATTGAGGGAGGGACGTAATACGCAGTATTTT. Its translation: CSARLREGRNTQYF.

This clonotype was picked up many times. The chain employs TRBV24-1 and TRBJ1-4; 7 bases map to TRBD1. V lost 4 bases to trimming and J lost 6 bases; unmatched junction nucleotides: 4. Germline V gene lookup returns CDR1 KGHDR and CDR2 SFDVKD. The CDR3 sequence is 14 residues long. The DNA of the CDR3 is TGTGCCACCAGTGAGACAGGGAAGGATGAAAAACTGTTTTTT. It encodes CATSETGKDEKLFF.

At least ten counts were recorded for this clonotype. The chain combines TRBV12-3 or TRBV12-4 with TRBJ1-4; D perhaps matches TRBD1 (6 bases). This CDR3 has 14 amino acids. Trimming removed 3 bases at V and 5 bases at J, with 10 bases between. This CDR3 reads CASSLGTRNEKLFF. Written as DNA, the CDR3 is TGTGCCAGCAGTTTGGGGACAAGAAATGAAAAACTGTTTTTT.

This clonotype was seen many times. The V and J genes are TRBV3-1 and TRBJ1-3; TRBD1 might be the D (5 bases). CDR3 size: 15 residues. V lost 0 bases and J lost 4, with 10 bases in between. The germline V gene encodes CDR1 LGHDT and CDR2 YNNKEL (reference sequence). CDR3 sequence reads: CASSQDRGRGNTIYF. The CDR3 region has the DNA TGTGCCAGCAGCCAAGATAGGGGTAGGGGAAACACCATATATTTT.

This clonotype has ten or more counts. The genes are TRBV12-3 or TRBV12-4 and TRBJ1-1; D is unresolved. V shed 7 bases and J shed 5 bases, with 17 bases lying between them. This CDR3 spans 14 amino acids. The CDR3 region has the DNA TGTGCCAGCACCCTGTCGCGGGGTGGGACTGAAGCTTTCTTT. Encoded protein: CASTLSRGGTEAFF.

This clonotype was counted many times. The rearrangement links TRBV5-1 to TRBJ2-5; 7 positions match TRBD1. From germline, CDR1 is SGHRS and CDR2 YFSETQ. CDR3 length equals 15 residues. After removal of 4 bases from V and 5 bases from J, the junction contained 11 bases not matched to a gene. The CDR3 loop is CASSRDRAPRETQYF. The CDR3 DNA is TGCGCCAGCAGCAGAGACAGGGCCCCCAGGGAGACCCAGTACTTC.